This T cell receptor (beta chain) stems from a study of shared clonotypes between healthy human individuals. About this clone: What it recognizes is unknown.

Some clones are missing from TCRdb's copy, which holds only in-frame ones; the method was immunoSEQ multiplex PCR. Here the sample spans 2 million to 3 million clones, over 85% being singletons. Study-level findings and limits: A few donors had around 5% of their naive CD4 clonotypes in common. All-four-donor shared clonotypes had higher generation probabilities than non-shared clonotypes did.

V gave up 7 bases and J gave up 0 bases; unmatched junction bases: 7. The length of the CDR3 is 14 residues. Per germline, CDR1 SQVTM and CDR2 ANQGSEA. Sequencing was carried out using naive CD4+ T cells from PBMCs. Subset: CD45RA+ positively selected. V and J are TRBV29-1 and TRBJ2-7, with 9 bases lining up with TRBD2. The clonotype originates from a man between 18 and 29 years old in good health. Some clones in this sample may be carry-over from other donors' samples. CDR3 sequence reads: CSAWAGGASYEQYF. CDR3 nucleotides: TGCAGCGCTTGGGCGGGGGGGGCCTCCTACGAGCAGTACTTC.